The 30 T cell receptor beta chains given below trace back to one sample, sequenced in a study of T-cell memory formation after mild COVID-19. In TCRdb, the 5' RACE reads were re-called with MiXCR into one record per CDR3 protein. The sample shows roughly 620,000 distinct CDR3 sequences, 18% of them seen only once. What was sequenced was PBMCs or a T cell subset sorted from them (not recorded which). All receptors come from an adult woman who had mild COVID-19 (a few samples of this study predate the infection). Cell type and time point are not known.

This chain connects TRBV12-2 to TRBJ2-1. TRBV12-2 is shown as a pseudogene. The CDR3 has 14 residues. DNA of the CDR3: TGTGCAAGTCGCTTAGCATCTTCCTACAATGAGCAGTTCTTC. As protein: CASRLASSYNEQFF.

This clonotype was seen a handful of times. J is TRBJ1-1 and V is TRBV12-3 or TRBV12-4; D remains ambiguous. The CDR3 length is 15 residues. Trimming stripped 2 bases from V and 5 bases from J, with 15 bases between. The CDR3 nucleotides are TGTGCCAGCAGTTTAAAAGTATTCAGATTTACTGAAGCTTTCTTT. This translates into CASSLKVFRFTEAFF.

The CDR3 nucleotides are TGTGCCAGCAGCCCAGGGACAGGGGGTCGTGACGAGCAGTACTTC. Residues: CASSPGTGGRDEQYF. The chain recombines TRBV5-6 with TRBJ2-7; 11 nucleotides match TRBD1. Trimming at V came to 4 bases and at J to 5 bases, leaving 8 bases not matched to a gene. The CDR3 consists of 15 residues. CDR1 and CDR2 (germline): SGHDT, YYEEEE. The whole variable domain, filled in from reference TRBV5-6 and TRBJ2-7, reads DAGVTQSPTHLIKTRGQQVTLRCSPKSGHDTVSWYQQALGQGPQFIFQYYEEEERQRGNFPDRFSGHQFPNYSSELNVNALLLGDSALYLCASSPGTGGRDEQYFGPGTRLTVT.

The rearrangement joins TRBV12-3 or TRBV12-4 to TRBJ2-1; no reliable D call. The CDR3 is 10 amino acids. V gave up 4 bases and J gave up 15 bases, with 10 bases separating them. The DNA of the CDR3 is TGTGCCAGCAGTTCCCCTACCTCGTTCTTC. Protein sequence: CASSSPTSFF.

About this clonotype: This may stem from a read error, because a much larger clone lies one nucleotide away. The CDR3 is CASSHVTGGASDGYTF. The CDR3 bases are TGTGCCAGCAGCCACGTTACAGGGGGCGCATCGGATGGCTACACCTTC. The chain carries TRBV3-1 and TRBJ1-2; TRBD1 matches at 9 bases. Germline assignment: CDR1 LGHDT and CDR2 YNNKEL (reference sequence). With V trimmed by 3 bases and J by 6 bases, 11 bases remained unmatched. The CDR3 has 16 amino acids.

This clonotype showed up many times. The chain employs TRBV3-1 and TRBJ2-7; weak D call: TRBD1 (6 bases). CDR3 length: 14 amino acids. The germline V gene encodes CDR1 LGHDT and CDR2 YNNKEL (reference sequence). Trimming removed 1 base at V and 4 bases at J, with 11 bases between. The CDR3 region has the DNA TGTGCCAGCAGCCAAGGTCAGGGGCCGTACGAGCAGTACTTC. Protein product: CASSQGQGPYEQYF.

This clonotype showed up just a few times. The chain employs TRBV4-1 and TRBJ1-1, with TRBD1 matching 7 bases. The CDR3 length is 18 residues. With V trimmed by 3 bases and J by 0 bases, 13 bases remained unmatched. Germline V CDR1 and CDR2: MGHRA, YSYEKL. This chain's CDR3 is CASSHVIQGRTMNTEAFF. CDR3 nucleotide sequence: TGCGCCAGCAGCCACGTCATACAGGGGAGGACTATGAACACTGAAGCTTTCTTT.

There are a few counts of this clonotype. This sequence joins TRBV7-9 and TRBJ2-2; TRBD2 matches 12 bases. The CDR3 totals 15 residues. Germline values: CDR1 SEHNR, CDR2 FQNEAQ (reference sequence). The junction had 5 bases not matched to a gene; V was cut back by 2 bases and J by 10 bases. The CDR3 region has the DNA TGTGCCAGCAGCTTACTAGCGGGAGGGCCGGAGGAGCTGTTTTTT. It translates to CASSLLAGGPEELFF.

This clonotype was observed a handful of times. V usage is TRBV29-1 and J usage is TRBJ2-2; D may be TRBD2 (6 bases). Deletions cut 5 bases from V and 2 bases from J, with 12 bases between. The CDR3 spans 14 residues. The germline CDR1 and CDR2 sequences are SQVTM and ANQGSEA. The CDR3: CSVLRGGNTGELFF. CDR3 coding DNA: TGCAGCGTTTTAAGGGGAGGCAACACCGGGGAGCTGTTTTTT.

This clonotype was observed a few times. The chain uses TRBV29-1 and TRBJ1-2; 7 bases fit TRBD1. The ends lost 4 bases at V and 4 bases at J; junction bases unmatched: 12. Germline CDR1 SQVTM, CDR2 ANQGSEA. The CDR3 covers 15 residues. This chain's CDR3 is CSVGLLGDSSYGYTF. The CDR3 DNA reads TGCAGCGTTGGTCTTTTGGGGGACAGTTCCTATGGCTACACCTTC. Full variable domain (outside the CDR3, taken from reference TRBV29-1 and TRBJ1-2): SAVISQKPSRDICQRGTSLTIQCQVDSQVTMMFWYRQQPGQSLTLIATANQGSEATYESGFVIDKFPISRPNLTFSTLTVSNMSPEDSSIYLCSVGLLGDSSYGYTFGSGTRLTVV.

The chain is built from TRBV30 and TRBJ2-3; D not certain. V lost 3 bases and J 5 bases, leaving 18 bases between the germline ends. The length of the CDR3 is 15 residues. CDR1 is GTSNPN, CDR2 SVGIG, per germline (reference sequence). CDR3 region: CAWRSILVYEDTQYF. CDR3 nucleotides: TGTGCCTGGAGGTCGATTTTAGTGTATGAAGATACGCAGTATTTT.

This clonotype has just a few counts. This chain connects TRBV5-5 to TRBJ2-2, with 9 bases matching TRBD2. The CDR3 spans 17 residues. J lost 0 bases, V lost 0 bases, and 3 bases had no gene match. The germline CDR1 and CDR2 sequences are SGHKS and YYEKEE (reference sequence). CDR3 protein: CASSLGLAGTNTGELFF. CDR3 sequence (DNA): TGTGCCAGCAGCTTGGGGCTAGCGGGGACGAACACCGGGGAGCTGTTTTTT. Drawing the rest from reference TRBV5-5 and TRBJ2-2, the complete variable domain is DAGVTQSPTHLIKTRGQQVTLRCSPISGHKSVSWYQQVLGQGPQFIFQYYEKEERGRGNFPDRFSARQFPNYSSELNVNALLLGDSALYLCASSLGLAGTNTGELFFGEGSRLTVL.

This clonotype was picked up a small number of times. The J gene is TRBJ2-5, the V gene TRBV5-6; 8 bases agree with TRBD2. V gave up 7 bases and J gave up 2 bases; unmatched junction bases: 7. The length of the CDR3 is 14 residues. Germline V gives CDR1 SGHDT, CDR2 YYEEEE. For the CDR3, the DNA is TGTGCCAGCGGAGGGACTAGACCTCAAGAGACCCAGTACTTC. Translated, it gives CASGGTRPQETQYF.

V and J are TRBV11-2 and TRBJ1-2; 9 positions match TRBD1. V gave up 3 bases and J gave up 4 bases; unmatched junction bases: 6. Germline V gene data show CDR1 as SGHAT and CDR2 as FQNNGV. The length of the CDR3 is 15 residues. CDR3 sequence: CASSLSDRGVYGYTF. DNA for the CDR3: TGTGCCAGCAGCTTGTCGGACAGGGGAGTCTATGGCTACACCTTC.

This chain uses TRBV5-1 with TRBJ1-2; weak D call: TRBD1 (6 bases). This CDR3 is 15 amino acids long. The germline V gene has CDR1 SGHRS and CDR2 YFSETQ. Trimming removed 4 bases from V and 0 bases from J, with 13 bases in between. CDR3 in DNA: TGCGCCAGCAGCCCAGGACAGCTTACTAACTATGGCTACACCTTC. This sequence encodes CASSPGQLTNYGYTF.

The CDR3 loop is CASSLRRGNTDTQYF. CDR3 in DNA: TGTGCCAGCAGCTTACGGCGGGGAAACACAGATACGCAGTATTTT. The chain combines TRBV13 with TRBJ2-3; maybe TRBD2 (6 bases). The ends were cut back, 2 bases at V and 2 bases at J, with 11 bases in the middle. The CDR3 is 15 residues long. Germline CDR1 is PRHDT and CDR2 is FYEKMQ (reference sequence).

This clonotype was recorded at least ten times. This chain uses TRBV6-5 with TRBJ1-2; 7 bases align to TRBD1. The V and J ends lost 5 bases and 4 bases, in that order; junction bases with no gene match: 1. The CDR3 loop spans 12 amino acids. CDR1 is MNHEY, CDR2 SVGAGI, per germline. CDR3 sequence reads: CASSRQGYGYTF. DNA for the CDR3: TGTGCCAGCAGTCGACAGGGCTATGGCTACACCTTC.

This chain uses TRBV5-1 with TRBJ1-4, with TRBD1 matching over 8 bases. The CDR3 has 16 residues. V lost 4 bases and J lost 6; bases outside the gene matches: 11. Germline V gives CDR1 SGHRS, CDR2 YFSETQ. The CDR3 coding sequence is TGCGCCAGCAGCGGAATATCAGGGGGCGGAGATGAAAAACTGTTTTTT. This sequence encodes CASSGISGGGDEKLFF.

The chain couples TRBV25-1 to TRBJ2-7, with D tentatively TRBD2 (6 bases). Trimming stripped 8 bases from V and 5 bases from J, with 16 bases between. The CDR3 has 13 residues. Germline V lookup: CDR1 MGHDK, CDR2 SYGVNS. CDR3 nucleotides: TGTGCCAGCGACGGGAGCCCCACCCACGAGCAGTACTTC. This sequence encodes CASDGSPTHEQYF.

This CDR3 reads CASSLHGADSSTDTQYF. CDR3 in DNA: TGTGCCAGCAGCTTACACGGAGCGGATTCTAGCACAGATACGCAGTATTTT. The chain recombines TRBV7-2 with TRBJ2-3; D is perhaps TRBD2 (5 bases). CDR1 is SGHTA, CDR2 FQGNSA, per germline. Trimming took 2 bases from V and 0 from J, leaving 15 bases between them. The CDR3 is 17 residues long.

The chain recombines TRBV27 with TRBJ1-6, with 7 bases fitting TRBD1. Germline CDR1 is MNHEY and CDR2 is SMNVEV (reference sequence). V dropped 7 bases and J dropped 7; count of bases not matched to a gene: 7. The CDR3 runs to 14 residues. In nucleotides, the CDR3 is TGTGCCAGCACCCATGGGACAGTGAATTCACCCCTCCACTTT. Amino acids: CASTHGTVNSPLHF.

This clonotype has more than one count but fewer than ten. The chain employs TRBV6-5 and TRBJ2-7, with TRBD2 identical over 9 bases. V shed 4 bases, J shed 2 bases, and the junction held 6 bases outside the gene matches. CDR1 MNHEY and CDR2 SVGAGI come from the germline V gene. This CDR3 has 15 amino acids. This chain's CDR3 is CASSSLSGGAYEQYF. The CDR3 region has the DNA TGTGCCAGCAGTTCCCTTAGCGGGGGAGCCTACGAGCAGTACTTC.

This CDR3 is CASSMREYNEQFF. The CDR3 DNA reads as TGTGCCAGCAGTATGCGGGAGTACAATGAGCAGTTCTTC. This chain uses TRBV27 with TRBJ2-1; TRBD2 matches 7 bases. The germline V gene encodes CDR1 MNHEY and CDR2 SMNVEV (reference sequence). The CDR3 spans 13 residues. The ends lost 5 bases at V and 4 bases at J; junction bases unmatched: 2.

This clonotype was seen only a few times. The chain combines TRBV29-1 with TRBJ2-4; unclear D gene. V was pared by 5 bases and J by 2 bases, with 7 bases between. The germline CDR1 and CDR2 sequences are SQVTM and ANQGSEA. The CDR3 runs to 12 residues. CDR3 in DNA: TGCAGCGTTTGGCAGACCAAAAACATTCAGTACTTC. This encodes CSVWQTKNIQYF.

The V and J genes are TRBV7-9 and TRBJ2-5; TRBD2 aligns across 16 bases. From germline, CDR1 is SEHNR and CDR2 FQNEAQ (reference sequence). The CDR3 spans 17 residues. Trimming removed 5 bases from V and 3 bases from J; junction bases left unmatched: 6. In DNA form, the CDR3 reads TGTGCCAGCAGCCACGGGACTAGCGGGAGGGAGGAAGAGACCCAGTACTTC. Amino acids: CASSHGTSGREEETQYF.

The chain joins TRBV6-5 to TRBJ2-7, with 9 bases aligning to TRBD1. The germline V gene has CDR1 MNHEY and CDR2 SVGAGI. The CDR3 is 15 amino acids. Trimming cost V 5 bases and J 0 bases; bases outside gene matches: 5. CDR3 sequence (DNA): TGTGCCAGCAGTCCCCGACAGGGGGTCTCCTACGAGCAGTACTTC. Translated, it gives CASSPRQGVSYEQYF.

J is TRBJ2-7 and V is TRBV6-2 or TRBV6-3; 10 bases are shared with TRBD2. Germline V CDR1 and CDR2: MNHEY, SVGEGT. The V segment lost 0 bases and the J segment 7 bases; nucleotides outside the gene matches: 12. This CDR3 is built from 17 residues. In nucleotides, the CDR3 is TGTGCCAGCAGTTACTCCCGCTTAGTAGCGGGGGGAGGTGAGCAGTACTTC. Its protein is CASSYSRLVAGGGEQYF.

In DNA, the CDR3 is TGCAGCGTTGCCGGGACAGGGGGCTATCGGACCTACGAGCAGTACTTC. Translation gives CSVAGTGGYRTYEQYF. The J gene is TRBJ2-7, the V gene TRBV29-1, with 12 positions matching TRBD1. The junction had 9 bases not matched to a gene; V was cut back by 4 bases and J by 2 bases. CDR1 is SQVTM, CDR2 ANQGSEA, per germline. The CDR3 runs 16 residues.

This clonotype was found a few times. V gene TRBV9 combines with J gene TRBJ2-2; D is uncertain. This CDR3 has 15 amino acids. Germline V gene lookup returns CDR1 SGDLS and CDR2 YYNGEE. V lost 0 bases and J 1 base, leaving 7 bases between the germline ends. The CDR3 bases are TGTGCCAGCAGCGTAGTAGCAAGGAACACCGGGGAGCTGTTTTTT. As protein: CASSVVARNTGELFF.

The V and J genes are TRBV6-2 or TRBV6-3 and TRBJ2-1; no clear D. Germline CDR1 and CDR2: MNHEY and SVGEGT. CDR3 length equals 13 residues. Trimming took 2 bases from V and 5 from J, leaving 7 bases between them. The CDR3 sequence: CASSYHDNNEQFF. Written as DNA, the CDR3 is TGTGCCAGCAGTTACCACGACAACAATGAGCAGTTCTTC.